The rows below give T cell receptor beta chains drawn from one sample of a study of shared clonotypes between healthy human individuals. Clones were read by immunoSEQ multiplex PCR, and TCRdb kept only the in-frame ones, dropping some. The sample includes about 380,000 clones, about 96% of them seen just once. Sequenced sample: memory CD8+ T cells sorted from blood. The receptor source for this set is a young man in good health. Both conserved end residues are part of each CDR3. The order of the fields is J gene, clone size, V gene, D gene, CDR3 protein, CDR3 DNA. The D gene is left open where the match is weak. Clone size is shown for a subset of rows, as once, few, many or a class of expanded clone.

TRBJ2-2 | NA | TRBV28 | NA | CASSFVQGITGELFF | TGTGCCAGCAGTTTTGTTCAGGGGATTACCGGGGAGCTGTTTTTT
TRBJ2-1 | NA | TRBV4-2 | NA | CASSQDPRGGYNEQFF | TGTGCCAGCAGCCAAGATCCGAGGGGTGGGTACAATGAGCAGTTCTTC
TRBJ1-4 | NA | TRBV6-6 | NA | CASSLDSLLGKLFF | TGTGCCAGCAGCTTGGACAGTTTACTCGGAAAACTGTTTTTT
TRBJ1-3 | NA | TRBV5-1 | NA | CASSLERHSGNTIYF | TGCGCCAGCAGCTTGGAACGGCACTCTGGAAACACCATATATTTT
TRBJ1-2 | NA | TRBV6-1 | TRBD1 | CASSEAGGGYTF | TGTGCCAGCAGTGAAGCAGGGGGCGGCTACACCTTC
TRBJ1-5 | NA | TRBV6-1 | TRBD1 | CASRPSGGVAQHF | TGTGCCAGCAGGCCTTCAGGGGGGGTGGCCCAGCATTTT
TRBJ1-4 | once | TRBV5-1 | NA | CASSLVSGNEKLFF | TGCGCCAGCAGCTTGGTGTCGGGTAATGAAAAACTGTTTTTT
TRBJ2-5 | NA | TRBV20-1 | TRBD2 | CSARTRETQYF | TGCAGTGCTCGGACTAGAGAGACCCAGTACTTC
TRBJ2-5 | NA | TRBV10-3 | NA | CAIGSQETQYF | TGTGCCATCGGTTCACAGGAGACCCAGTACTTC
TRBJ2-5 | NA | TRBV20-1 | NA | CSARGQETQYF | TGCAGTGCTAGGGGGCAAGAGACCCAGTACTTC
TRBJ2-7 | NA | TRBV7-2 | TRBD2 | CASSYQTSGSYEQYF | TGTGCCAGCAGCTACCAGACTAGCGGCTCCTACGAGCAGTACTTC
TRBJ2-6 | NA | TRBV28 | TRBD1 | CASSPTPRGRGANVLTF | TGTGCCAGCAGTCCTACCCCCAGGGGGCGTGGGGCCAACGTCCTGACTTTC
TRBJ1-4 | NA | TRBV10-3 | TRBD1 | CATRDRDPTEKLFF | TGTGCCACTCGGGACAGGGACCCTACTGAAAAACTGTTTTTT
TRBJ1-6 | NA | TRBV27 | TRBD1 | CASQGQGNSPLHF | TGTGCCAGCCAGGGACAGGGGAATTCACCCCTCCACTTT
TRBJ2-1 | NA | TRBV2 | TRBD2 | CASRETSGRAYNEQFF | TGTGCCAGCAGAGAGACTAGCGGGAGGGCCTACAATGAGCAGTTCTTC
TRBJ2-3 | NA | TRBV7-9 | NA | CASSLRPIRLDARTGTQYF | TGTGCCAGCAGCCTCAGACCGATCCGCCTTGACGCACGCACGGGTACGCAGTATTTT
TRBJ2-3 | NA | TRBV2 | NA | CASGGTLNTQYF | TGTGCCAGCGGGGGGACTCTCAATACGCAGTATTTT
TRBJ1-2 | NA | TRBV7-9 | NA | CASSAAPMGGGYTF | TGTGCCAGCAGCGCCGCGCCTATGGGGGGAGGCTACACCTTC
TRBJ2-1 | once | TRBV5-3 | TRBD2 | CARRKGLAGYNEQFF | TGTGCCAGAAGAAAGGGACTAGCGGGGTACAATGAGCAGTTCTTC
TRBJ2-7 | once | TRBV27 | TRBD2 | CASSTLTSGRYEQYF | TGTGCCAGCAGTACACTGACTAGCGGGAGGTACGAGCAGTACTTC
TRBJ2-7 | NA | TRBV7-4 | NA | CASSDFIGEHTYEQYF | TGTGCCAGCAGCGACTTCATAGGGGAACACACCTACGAGCAGTACTTC
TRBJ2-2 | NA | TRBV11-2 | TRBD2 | CASSVRLAGTGELFF | TGTGCCAGCAGCGTGCGACTAGCGGGCACCGGGGAGCTGTTTTTT
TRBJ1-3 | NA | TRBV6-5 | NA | CASGLEGVSGNTIYF | TGTGCCAGCGGCTTAGAGGGGGTCTCTGGAAACACCATATATTTT
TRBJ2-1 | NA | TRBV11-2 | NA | CASSPRSSNEQFF | TGTGCCAGCAGCCCCCGGTCTTCCAATGAGCAGTTCTTC
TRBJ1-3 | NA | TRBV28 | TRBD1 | CASSFGQGGPSGNTIYF | TGTGCCAGCAGTTTTGGACAGGGGGGCCCCTCTGGAAACACCATATATTTT
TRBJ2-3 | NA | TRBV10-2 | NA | CASSESGGSTQYF | TGCGCCAGCAGTGAGTCGGGGGGATCTACGCAGTATTTT
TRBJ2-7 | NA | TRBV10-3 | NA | CAISESGSSYEQYF | TGTGCCATCAGTGAGTCGGGCTCCTCCTACGAGCAGTACTTC
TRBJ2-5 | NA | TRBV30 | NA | CAWSVRGRSRLQETQYF | TGTGCCTGGAGTGTACGGGGGCGGAGCCGTTTACAAGAGACCCAGTACTTC
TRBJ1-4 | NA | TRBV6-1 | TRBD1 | CASTIDRATNEKLFF | TGTGCCAGCACAATAGACAGGGCAACTAATGAAAAACTGTTTTTT
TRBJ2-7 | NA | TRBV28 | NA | CASTTDSYEQYF | TGTGCCAGCACAACAGACTCCTACGAGCAGTACTTC
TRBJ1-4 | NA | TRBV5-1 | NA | CASSLGGRREKLFF | TGCGCCAGCAGCTTGGGGGGGCGTCGTGAAAAACTGTTTTTT
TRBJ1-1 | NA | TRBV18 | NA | CASSAGGNTEAFF | TGTGCCAGCTCAGCGGGGGGGAACACTGAAGCTTTCTTT
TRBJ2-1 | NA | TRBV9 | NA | CASSVAGVRDAYNEQFF | TGTGCCAGCAGCGTAGCAGGGGTCCGGGATGCTTACAATGAGCAGTTCTTC
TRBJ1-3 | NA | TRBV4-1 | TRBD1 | CASSPTGATIYF | TGCGCCAGCAGCCCCACAGGGGCCACCATATATTTT
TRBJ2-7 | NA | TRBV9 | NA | CASSVAIAGFYEQYF | TGTGCCAGCAGCGTAGCTATCGCAGGCTTCTACGAGCAGTACTTC
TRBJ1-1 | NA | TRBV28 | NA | CASSRPPVNTEAFF | TGTGCCAGCAGCAGACCCCCAGTTAACACTGAAGCTTTCTTT
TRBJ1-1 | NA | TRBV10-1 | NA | CASSEWSDPNTEAFF | TGCGCCAGCAGTGAGTGGTCAGACCCGAACACTGAAGCTTTCTTT
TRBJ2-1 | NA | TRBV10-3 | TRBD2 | CAIRLRPGLAGNGSYNEQFF | TGTGCCATCAGACTAAGACCGGGACTAGCGGGAAATGGGTCCTACAATGAGCAGTTCTTC
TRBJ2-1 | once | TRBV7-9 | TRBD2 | CASSPLIGERDYNEQFF | TGTGCCAGCAGCCCCCTGATTGGGGAGCGGGACTACAATGAGCAGTTCTTC
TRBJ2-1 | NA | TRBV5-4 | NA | CASSDSKSYNEQFF | TGTGCCAGCAGCGATTCTAAGAGCTACAATGAGCAGTTCTTC
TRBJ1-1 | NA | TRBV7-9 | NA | CASSWASYEAFF | TGTGCCAGCAGCTGGGCGAGTTATGAAGCTTTCTTT
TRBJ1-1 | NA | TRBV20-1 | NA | CSARREGKAFF | TGCAGTGCTAGGAGGGAGGGTAAAGCTTTCTTT
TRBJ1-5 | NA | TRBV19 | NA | CASSIGGPSGRQHF | TGTGCCAGTAGTATAGGAGGACCATCTGGGCGCCAGCATTTT
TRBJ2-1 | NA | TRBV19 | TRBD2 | CATSLTSGAYNEQFF | TGTGCCACCTCCTTGACTAGCGGAGCCTACAATGAGCAGTTCTTC
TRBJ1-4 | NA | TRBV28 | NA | CASSLGPANEKLFF | TGTGCCAGCAGTTTAGGGCCGGCTAATGAAAAACTGTTTTTT
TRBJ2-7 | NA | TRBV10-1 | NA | CASSPGGLSEQYF | TGCGCCAGCAGTCCCGGAGGGTTGTCCGAGCAGTACTTC
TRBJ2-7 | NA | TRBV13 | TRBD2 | CASRLAGASYEQYF | TGTGCCAGCAGACTAGCGGGAGCCTCCTACGAGCAGTACTTC